This T cell receptor (beta chain) was obtained from a study of blood T cell repertoires in COVID-19. TCRdb keeps only in-frame clones here, not all; method: immunoSEQ multiplex PCR. The sample includes a few hundred thousand clones, 87% seen only once; the top ten take roughly 3.1%. The clonotype originates from a man aged 18 to 30 with active or convalescent COVID-19. Sequences were obtained from peripheral blood.

The CDR3 DNA follows: TGTGCCAGCAGCAAAATGACAGCGAACACTGAAGCTTTCTTT. This encodes CASSKMTANTEAFF. This chain links TRBV7-9 with TRBJ1-1, with a tentative D call TRBD1 (5 bases). This CDR3 is built from 14 residues. Trimming took 5 bases from V and 1 from J, leaving 11 bases between them. Germline-derived CDR1 and CDR2 are SEHNR and FQNEAQ (reference sequence).